This TCR beta chain was captured by sequencing in a study of glioma-infiltrating T cells. General study results and limits: Gliomas, especially low-grade, showed above-expected tissue-blood divergence; non-neoplastic patients showed below. Very few CDR3 sequences were shared between tissue and blood.

This clonotype was picked up many times. Antigen unknown. TCR alpha and beta CDR3 regions were amplified from RNA using iRepertoire nested multiplex PCR. Input was about 95-400 ng of tissue mRNA or PBMC total RNA. TCRdb recomputed calls from the multiplex PCR reads with MiXCR, one row per CDR3 protein. The sample lists about 200,000 distinct CDR3 sequences, roughly 32% occurring once. The sequencing sample was made of glioma tissue, nonneoplastic brain tissue, or PBMCs (not recorded which). The TCR was taken from a human donor with low-grade glioma or glioblastoma, undergoing nonglioma brain surgery, or in good health (not recorded which).

The CDR3 loop is CASTLMNTEAFF. CDR3 in DNA: TGTGCCAGCACCCTCATGAACACTGAAGCTTTCTTT. The V call is TRBV7-9, the J call TRBJ1-1; D unresolved. The CDR3 sequence is 12 residues long. Germline V gene lookup returns CDR1 SEHNR and CDR2 FQNEAQ (reference sequence). Trimming cost V 7 bases and J 0 bases, with 6 bases left between them.